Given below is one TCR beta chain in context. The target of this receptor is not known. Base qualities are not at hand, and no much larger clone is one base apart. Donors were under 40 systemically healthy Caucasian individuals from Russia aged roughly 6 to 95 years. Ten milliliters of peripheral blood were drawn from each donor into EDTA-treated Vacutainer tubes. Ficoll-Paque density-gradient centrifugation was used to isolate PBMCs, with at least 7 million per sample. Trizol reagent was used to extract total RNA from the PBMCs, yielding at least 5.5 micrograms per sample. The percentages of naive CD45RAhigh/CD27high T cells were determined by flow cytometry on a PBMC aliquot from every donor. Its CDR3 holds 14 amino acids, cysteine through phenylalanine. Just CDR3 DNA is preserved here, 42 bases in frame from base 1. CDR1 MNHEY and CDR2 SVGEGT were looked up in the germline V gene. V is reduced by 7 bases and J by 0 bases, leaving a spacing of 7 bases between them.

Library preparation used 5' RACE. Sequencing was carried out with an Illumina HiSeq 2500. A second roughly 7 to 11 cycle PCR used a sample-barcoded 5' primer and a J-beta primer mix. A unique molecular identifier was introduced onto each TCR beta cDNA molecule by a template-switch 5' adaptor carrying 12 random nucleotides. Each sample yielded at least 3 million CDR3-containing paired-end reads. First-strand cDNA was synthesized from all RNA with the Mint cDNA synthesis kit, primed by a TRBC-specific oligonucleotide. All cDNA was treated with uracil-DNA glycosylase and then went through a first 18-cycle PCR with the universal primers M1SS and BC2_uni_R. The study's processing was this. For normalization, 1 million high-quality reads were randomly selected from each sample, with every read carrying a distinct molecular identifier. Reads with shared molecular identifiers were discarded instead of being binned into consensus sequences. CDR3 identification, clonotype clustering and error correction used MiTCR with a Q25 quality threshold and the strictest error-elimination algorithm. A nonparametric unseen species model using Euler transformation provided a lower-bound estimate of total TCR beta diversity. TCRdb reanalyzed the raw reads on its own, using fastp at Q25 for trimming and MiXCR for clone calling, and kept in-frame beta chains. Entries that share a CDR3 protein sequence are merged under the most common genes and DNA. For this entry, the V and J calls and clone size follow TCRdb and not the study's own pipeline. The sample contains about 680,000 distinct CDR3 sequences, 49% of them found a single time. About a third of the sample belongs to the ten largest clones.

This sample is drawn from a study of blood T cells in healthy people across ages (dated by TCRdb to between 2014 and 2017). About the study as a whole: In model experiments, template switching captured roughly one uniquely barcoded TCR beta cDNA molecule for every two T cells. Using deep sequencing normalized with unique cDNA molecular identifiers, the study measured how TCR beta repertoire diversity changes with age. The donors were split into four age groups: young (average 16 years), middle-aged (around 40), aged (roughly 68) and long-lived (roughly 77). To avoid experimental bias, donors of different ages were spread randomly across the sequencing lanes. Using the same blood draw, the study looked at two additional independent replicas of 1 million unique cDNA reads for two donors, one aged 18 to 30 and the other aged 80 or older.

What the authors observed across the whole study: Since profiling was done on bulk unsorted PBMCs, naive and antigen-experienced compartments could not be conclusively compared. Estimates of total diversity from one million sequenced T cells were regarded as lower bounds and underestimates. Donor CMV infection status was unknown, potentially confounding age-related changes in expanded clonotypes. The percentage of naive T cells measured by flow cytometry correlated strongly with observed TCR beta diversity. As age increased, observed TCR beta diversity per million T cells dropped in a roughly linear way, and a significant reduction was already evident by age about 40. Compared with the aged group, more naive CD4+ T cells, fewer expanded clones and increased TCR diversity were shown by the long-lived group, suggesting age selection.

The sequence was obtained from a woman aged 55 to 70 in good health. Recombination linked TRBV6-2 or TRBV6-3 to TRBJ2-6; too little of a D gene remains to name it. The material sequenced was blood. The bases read TGTGCCAGCAACGGGCGCTCTGGGGCCAACGTCCTGACTTTC. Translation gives CASNGRSGANVLTF.